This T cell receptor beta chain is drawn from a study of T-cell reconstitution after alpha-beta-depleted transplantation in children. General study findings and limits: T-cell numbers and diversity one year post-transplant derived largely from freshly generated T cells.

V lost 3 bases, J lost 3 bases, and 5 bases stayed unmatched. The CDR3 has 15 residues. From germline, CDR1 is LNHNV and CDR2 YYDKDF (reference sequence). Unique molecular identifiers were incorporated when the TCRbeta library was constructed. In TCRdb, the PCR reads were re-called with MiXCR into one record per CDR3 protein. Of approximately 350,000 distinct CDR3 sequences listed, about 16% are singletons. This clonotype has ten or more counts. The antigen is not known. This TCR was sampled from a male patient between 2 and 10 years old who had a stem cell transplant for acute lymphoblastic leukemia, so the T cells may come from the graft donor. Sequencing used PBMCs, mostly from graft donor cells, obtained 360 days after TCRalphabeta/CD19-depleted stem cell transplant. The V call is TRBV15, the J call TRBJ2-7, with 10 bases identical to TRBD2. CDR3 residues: CATSRTGTSVYEQYF. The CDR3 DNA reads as TGTGCCACCAGCAGGACCGGGACTAGCGTCTACGAGCAGTACTTC.